This TCR beta chain was captured by sequencing in a study of blood T cell repertoires in COVID-19. Study-wide context: Acute and convalescent COVID-19 samples came from the United States, Italy and Spain. PBMCs, B-cell-depleted T cells, or T cells provided the cDNA or gDNA that made up the material.

CDR3 length equals 14 residues. V was shortened by 5 bases and J by 2 bases, with 13 bases between the two germline ends. Germline lookup yields CDR1 SGHNT and CDR2 YENEEA. Measured with immunoSEQ multiplex PCR; TCRdb has only the in-frame clones, and not every one. The sample consists of a few hundred thousand clones, less than 90% of them appearing once. Cohorts were assigned according to the clinical history that participants reported. J is TRBJ2-7 and V is TRBV11-3; possible D gene TRBD1, 6 bases. The origin of this receptor is a woman aged 55-75 years who had recovered from COVID-19. The material sequenced was PBMCs or T cells enriched from blood (not recorded which). The CDR3 region has the DNA TGTGCCAGCAGCCAAGAACAGGGAGCCTACGAGCAGTACTTC. Translating it yields CASSQEQGAYEQYF.